The next 2 T cell receptor beta chains were all read from a single sample in a study of T cell responses to AZD1222 COVID-19 vaccine (dated by TCRdb to about 2021). The receptor library was made with the immunoSEQ multiplex PCR assay. TCRdb mirrors the immuneACCESS table, restricted to in-frame sequences. Some clones are absent from its copies; in checked studies, under half trace to an unresolved V gene, and the reason for the others is unknown. Here the sample has more than 95,000 clones; around 85% occur a single time. The leading ten clones occupy around 4.4% of the sample. Interpreted using the paper, the time point label stands for: about 28 days (+/-7) after the second vaccine dose. Sequencing was performed on peripheral blood, taken 28 days after the second AZD1222 dose. Receptors originate from an adult who received the AZD1222 COVID-19 vaccine.

The chain uses TRBV9 and TRBJ2-3; D is unclear. The CDR3 covers 13 residues. The V gene lost 0 bases and the J gene lost 0 bases, with 2 bases spanning the gap. Germline-derived CDR1 and CDR2 are SGDLS and YYNGEE. The CDR3 region has the DNA TGTGCCAGCAGCGTAGGTAGCACAGATACGCAGTATTTT. Translated, it gives CASSVGSTDTQYF.

This chain connects TRBV4-2 to TRBJ1-1, with TRBD1 matching over 11 bases. J was trimmed by 1 base and V by 0 bases; bases with no gene match: 13. The germline V gene has CDR1 LGHNA and CDR2 YNFKEQ. This CDR3 contains 20 residues. CDR3 DNA: TGTGCCAGCAGCCAAGATCAGGGAACCGGGACAGGGGGTTGGAACACTGAAGCTTTCTTT. As protein: CASSQDQGTGTGGWNTEAFF.